The T cell receptor (beta chain) described here comes from a study of shared clonotypes between healthy human individuals. The overall study: Researchers drew samples from a couple of women and a few men aged 18 to 49.

Notes on this clone: Its antigen is not identified.

Study outcomes and limitations: Limited genetic and exposure-history diversity came from having few donors. Against clonotypes common to all four donors, non-shared ones had lower generation probabilities. Memory subsets generally showed smaller estimated richness than naive subsets did.

In germline, CDR1 is MDHEN, CDR2 SYDVKM. V lost 3 bases, J lost 5 bases, and 14 bases lay in between. CDR3 length: 14 amino acids. Sequenced by immunoSEQ multiplex PCR; TCRdb stores in-frame clones only, minus some. The data contain millions of clones, over 85% of them singletons. This chain connects TRBV28 to TRBJ2-7; no reliable D call. The sample taken for sequencing was naive CD4+ T cells sorted from blood. Documented subset: CD45RA+ positively selected. This TCR was recovered from a man aged 18 to 29 in good health. The chain's CDR3 is CASSFGSTLDEQYF. The CDR3, as DNA: TGTGCCAGCAGTTTCGGCAGTACCCTCGACGAGCAGTACTTC.